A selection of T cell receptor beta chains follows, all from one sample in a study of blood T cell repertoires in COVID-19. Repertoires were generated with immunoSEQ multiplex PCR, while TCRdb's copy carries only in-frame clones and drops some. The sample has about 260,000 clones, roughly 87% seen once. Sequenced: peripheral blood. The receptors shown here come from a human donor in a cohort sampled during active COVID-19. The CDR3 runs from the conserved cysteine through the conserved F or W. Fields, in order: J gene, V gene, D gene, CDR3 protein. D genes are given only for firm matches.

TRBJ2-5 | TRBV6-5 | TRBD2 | CASSYSAGRGETQYF
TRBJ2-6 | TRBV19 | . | CASSIGQGSGANVLTF
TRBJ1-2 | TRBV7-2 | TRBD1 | CASSLAGQGSYGYTF
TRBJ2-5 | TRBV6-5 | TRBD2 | CASSLGTSGRETQYF
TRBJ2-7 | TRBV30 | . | CAWTRQVTYEQYF
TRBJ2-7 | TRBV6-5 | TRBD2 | CASSYDISGLYEQYF
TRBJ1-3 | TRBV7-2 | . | CASSLVWTNFGNTIYF
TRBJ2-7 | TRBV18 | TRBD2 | CASSPGGLAGGAPVYEQYF
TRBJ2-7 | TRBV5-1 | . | CASSLVRSYEQYF
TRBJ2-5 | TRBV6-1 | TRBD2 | CASSVLAGGPVPETQYF
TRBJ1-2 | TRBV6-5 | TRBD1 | CASSYRGTGENYGYTF
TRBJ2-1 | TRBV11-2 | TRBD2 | CASTRLAGGDNEQFF
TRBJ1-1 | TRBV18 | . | CASSPPGVDTEAFF
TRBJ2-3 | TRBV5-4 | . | CASSVVQGSRGTDTQYF
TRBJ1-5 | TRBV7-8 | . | CASSQDGGGNQPQHF
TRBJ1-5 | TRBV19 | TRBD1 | CASSIRDSYYSNQPQHF
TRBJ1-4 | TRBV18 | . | CASSPPGPLPEKLFF
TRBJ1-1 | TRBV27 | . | CASSFSVGGVNTEAFF
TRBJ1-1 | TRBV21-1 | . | CASSKGEIRTGYVNTEAFF
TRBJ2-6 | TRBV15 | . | CATSLGKGTGANVLTF
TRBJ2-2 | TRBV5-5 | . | CASSLTGTGELFF
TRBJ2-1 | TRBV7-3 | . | CASSLMGRSSYNEQFF
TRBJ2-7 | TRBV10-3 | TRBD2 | CAIRLTSDSYEQYF
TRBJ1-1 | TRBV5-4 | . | CASSFPDLAEAFF
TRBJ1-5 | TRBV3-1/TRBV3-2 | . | CASSQSRSGINQPQHF
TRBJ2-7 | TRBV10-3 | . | CAIFARNEQYF
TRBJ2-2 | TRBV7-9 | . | CASSLAPGQTTGELFF
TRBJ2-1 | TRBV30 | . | CAWRKGYSGMDEQFF
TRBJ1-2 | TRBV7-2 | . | CASSQGAGDGYTF
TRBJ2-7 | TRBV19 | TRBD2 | CASSGTTASYEQYF
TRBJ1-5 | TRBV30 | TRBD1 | CAWGTGTGQPQHF
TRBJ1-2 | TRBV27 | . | CASSLGLGQTNYGYTF
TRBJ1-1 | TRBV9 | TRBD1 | CASSVGGGLNTEAFF
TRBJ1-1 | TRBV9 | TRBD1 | CASSLGFTGGTEAFF
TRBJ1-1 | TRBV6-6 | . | CASRTGKKSPEAEAFF
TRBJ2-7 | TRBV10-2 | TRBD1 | CASSGGDRGYNGQYF
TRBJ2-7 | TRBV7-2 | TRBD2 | CASRLAGGSYEQYF
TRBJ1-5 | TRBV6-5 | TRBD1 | CASSRDQTGNQPQHF
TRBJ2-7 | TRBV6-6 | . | CASSYRGGPYEQYF
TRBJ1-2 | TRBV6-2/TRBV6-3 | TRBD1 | CASSQGAGYTF
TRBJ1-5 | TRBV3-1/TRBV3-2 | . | CASSSGGANQPQHF
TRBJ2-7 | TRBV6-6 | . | CASSSPQGSRNVQQYF
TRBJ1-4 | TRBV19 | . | CASSRPTGSGEKLFF
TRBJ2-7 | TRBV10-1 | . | CASSIGQPSSYEQYF
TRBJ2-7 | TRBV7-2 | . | CASSFSEGYEQYF